Each of the 7 T cell receptor beta chains below was sequenced from the same sample in a study of blood T cell repertoires in COVID-19. The table came from immunoSEQ multiplex PCR; TCRdb's copy has only in-frame clones and leaves some out. The sample lists 90,000 to 120,000 clones; 75% to 90% were seen once. Sequences were obtained from peripheral blood. These receptors came from a woman aged 80 or over with acute or convalescent COVID-19.

Concerning this clone itself: A read error may account for a junction end that differs from germline. The chain has TRBV6-1 and TRBJ1-5; D is unresolved. The CDR3 loop spans 11 amino acids. Germline loops: CDR1 MNHNS, CDR2 SASEGT. The CDR3 region is CASSEEVGSTF. CDR3 coding DNA: TGTGCCAGCAGTGAAGAGGTGGGCAGCACATTT.

The rearrangement joins TRBV7-8 to TRBJ2-2, with D uncertain. Germline V CDR1 and CDR2: SGHVS, FQNEAQ. Trimming removed 5 bases from V and 4 bases from J, with 17 bases in between. The CDR3 runs to 16 residues. The CDR3 nucleotides read TGTGCCAGCAGCCCTGCCCTTAGCTTCCCCACCGGGGAGCTGTTTTTT. Amino acid sequence: CASSPALSFPTGELFF.

The chain employs TRBV7-9 and TRBJ2-5; TRBD1 might be the D (6 bases). V dropped 4 bases and J dropped 3 bases, with 15 bases sitting between them. CDR1 is SEHNR, CDR2 FQNEAQ, per germline (reference sequence). The CDR3 has 15 residues. CDR3 sequence reads: CASSSLRDTEETQYF. In DNA, the CDR3 is TGTGCCAGCAGCTCCCTCCGGGACACCGAAGAGACCCAGTACTTC.

This chain uses TRBV6-2 or TRBV6-3 with TRBJ2-1; D gene unclear. V was shortened by 4 bases and J by 8 bases, with 9 bases between the two germline ends. This CDR3 has 12 residues. Germline V CDR1 and CDR2: MNHEY, SVGEGT. The CDR3 here is CASSSISYEQFF. The DNA for the CDR3 is TGTGCCAGCAGTTCCATTAGCTATGAGCAGTTCTTC.

This clone was recorded only once. Here the CDR3 reads CASSLRRDYGYTF. For the CDR3, the DNA is TGTGCCAGCAGCTTGAGGAGAGACTATGGCTACACCTTC. V usage is TRBV5-5 and J usage is TRBJ1-2; D remains unclear. Germline V gene data show CDR1 as SGHKS and CDR2 as YYEKEE (reference sequence). The CDR3 has 13 residues. The germline V and J ends were trimmed by 1 base and 3 bases, with 7 bases remaining between them.

The chain employs TRBV12-3 or TRBV12-4 and TRBJ2-5; D ambiguous. The ends were cut back, 4 bases at V and 0 bases at J, with 3 bases in the middle. The CDR3 length is 12 residues. The CDR3 DNA is TGTGCCAGCAGTTCCTACCAAGAGACCCAGTACTTC. This translates into CASSSYQETQYF.

The chain recombines TRBV6-1 with TRBJ2-5; 13 bases fit TRBD2. The CDR3 is 17 residues long. Germline trimming cut 9 bases from V and 4 bases from J; bases unmatched to any gene: 14. Germline-derived CDR1 and CDR2 are MNHNS and SASEGT. CDR3 sequence: CASSKELAGGWLETQYF. Written as DNA, the CDR3 is TGTGCCAGTAGTAAAGAACTAGCGGGGGGGTGGTTAGAGACCCAGTACTTC.